Each of the 17 T cell receptor beta chains below was sequenced from the same sample in a study of blood T cell repertoires in COVID-19 (dated by TCRdb to about 2020). The library was prepared using the immunoSEQ multiplex PCR assay. The clones in this table, taken by TCRdb from immuneACCESS, are in-frame only. Not every clone is retained; where verified, under half of the shortfall comes from an unresolved V gene, and the cause of the rest is unknown. Present in this sample are around 260,000 clones, 87% of which were seen just once. 2% to 3% of the sample is taken by the ten largest. The specimen was peripheral blood. The receptors derive from a woman aged 50 to 60 with acute or convalescent COVID-19.

The rearrangement joins TRBV28 to TRBJ2-3, with 8 bases that match TRBD2. V was clipped by 2 bases and J by 4 bases; unmatched bases: 8. Germline V lookup: CDR1 MDHEN, CDR2 SYDVKM. The CDR3 has 16 residues. Here the CDR3 DNA reads TGTGCCAGCAGTTTAGGCGGGAGGCCCCGGGCAGATACGCAGTATTTT. Its protein is CASSLGGRPRADTQYF.

This rearrangement joins TRBV11-2 to TRBJ2-7; 8 nucleotides align to TRBD1. The CDR3 is 15 residues long. Per germline, CDR1 SGHAT and CDR2 FQNNGV. The V and J ends lost 1 base and 6 bases, in that order; junction bases with no gene match: 8. CDR3 residues: CASSLATGGYGEQYF. CDR3 nucleotides: TGTGCCAGCAGCTTAGCTACAGGGGGTTACGGCGAGCAGTACTTC.

This clone was seen more than once but under ten times. V gene TRBV3-1 (or the pseudogene TRBV3-2) combines with J gene TRBJ1-2; TRBD1 is a possible D gene (6 bases). Germline CDR1 is LGHDT and CDR2 is YNNKEL (reference sequence). The CDR3 has 14 amino acids. The V and J ends lost 0 bases and 4 bases respectively, with 9 bases between them. The CDR3 here is CASSQDRGLYGYTF. For the CDR3, the DNA is TGTGCCAGCAGCCAAGACAGGGGTCTCTATGGCTACACCTTC.

In its sample, this clone was seen a few times. The gene calls are TRBV7-3 and TRBJ2-2; TRBD1 is a possible D gene (5 bases). The V and J ends lost 6 bases and 4 bases respectively, with 12 bases between them. There are 14 residues in the CDR3. Germline CDR1 is SGHTA and CDR2 is FQGTGA. The DNA for the CDR3 is TGTGCCAGCAGAGAGACAGCTTCCACCGGGGAGCTGTTTTTT. This encodes CASRETASTGELFF.

Here the CDR3 reads CASSLGESVLSYEQYF. CDR3 DNA: TGTGCCAGCAGCTTAGGCGAGAGCGTACTCTCCTACGAGCAGTACTTC. The V and J genes are TRBV7-2 and TRBJ2-7; D is ambiguous. V was clipped by 1 base and J by 0 bases, with 13 bases between them. The germline V gene has CDR1 SGHTA and CDR2 FQGNSA. The CDR3 extends over 16 amino acids. The full variable domain, in which reference TRBV7-2 and TRBJ2-7 provide the parts outside the CDR3, is GAGVSQSPSNKVTEKGKDVELRCDPISGHTALYWYRQSLGQGLEFLIYFQGNSAPDKSGLPSDRFSAERTGGSVSTLTIQRTQQEDSAVYLCASSLGESVLSYEQYFGPGTRLTVT.

The chain uses TRBV5-1 and TRBJ1-1, with D possibly being TRBD1 (5 bases). V was clipped by 2 bases and J by 0 bases, with 11 bases between them. In germline, CDR1 is SGHRS, CDR2 YFSETQ. The CDR3 consists of 15 residues. The CDR3, as DNA: TGCGCCAGCAGCTTCACAGGTGACATGAACACTGAAGCTTTCTTT. Translation: CASSFTGDMNTEAFF.

The chain employs TRBV7-8 and TRBJ2-3; tentatively, D is TRBD2 (6 bases). CDR1 is SGHVS and CDR2 is FQNEAQ in the germline V gene. The CDR3 extends over 13 amino acids. The germline V and J ends were trimmed by 7 bases and 0 bases, with 8 bases remaining between them. The CDR3 region is CASNSGSTDTQYF. The CDR3, as DNA: TGTGCCAGCAACAGCGGGAGCACAGATACGCAGTATTTT.

V usage is TRBV7-3 and J usage is TRBJ2-7; the match to TRBD1 covers 10 bases. The CDR3 consists of 16 residues. Germline CDR1 and CDR2: SGHTA and FQGTGA. V gave up 1 base and J gave up 1 base; unmatched junction bases: 4. The CDR3 DNA sequence: TGTGCCAGCAGCTTAAGTAGGACAGGGGGTTCCTACGAGCAGTACTTC. Translating gives CASSLSRTGGSYEQYF.

This rearrangement joins TRBV21-1 to TRBJ1-1; the table gives TRBD1 as D, unverified against the DNA. TRBV21-1 is described as a pseudogene. This CDR3 contains 13 residues. The CDR3 nucleotides read TGTGCCAGCAGCGCCCCAGGGTGGGATGAAGCTTTCTTT. Translation gives CASSAPGWDEAFF.

V is TRBV5-5 and J is TRBJ1-5, with D tentatively TRBD1 (5 bases). There are 15 residues in the CDR3. V lost 4 bases to trimming and J lost 10 bases, with 21 bases between them. CDR1 is SGHKS and CDR2 is YYEKEE in the germline V gene (reference sequence). The CDR3: CASSTGNGGSEPQHF. The CDR3 nucleotides read TGTGCCAGCAGCACAGGAAACGGAGGGTCCGAACCCCAGCATTTT. Based on the CDR3 plus reference TRBV5-5 and TRBJ1-5, the full variable domain is DAGVTQSPTHLIKTRGQQVTLRCSPISGHKSVSWYQQVLGQGPQFIFQYYEKEERGRGNFPDRFSARQFPNYSSELNVNALLLGDSALYLCASSTGNGGSEPQHFGDGTRLSIL.

In DNA form, the CDR3 reads TGCGCCAGCAGCCAAGAAACTAGTTCCTACAATGAGCAGTTCTTC. Its protein is CASSQETSSYNEQFF. The chain links TRBV4-3 to TRBJ2-1, with D possibly TRBD2 on 5 matching bases. There are 15 residues in the CDR3. V was cut by 0 bases and J by 1 base, with 7 bases left in between. Looked up from germline, CDR1 is LGHNA and CDR2 is YSLEER.

The rearrangement uses TRBV18 and TRBJ1-1, with 10 bases fitting TRBD1. The CDR3 spans 15 residues. The germline gives CDR1 KGHSH, CDR2 LQKENI. Germline trimming cut 4 bases from V and 4 bases from J; bases unmatched to any gene: 6. CDR3 DNA sequence: TGTGCCAGCTCACTCACGACAGGGGGCTTCACTGAAGCTTTCTTT. Protein: CASSLTTGGFTEAFF. Together with reference TRBV18 and TRBJ1-1, the CDR3 gives the full variable domain: NAGVMQNPRHLVRRRGQEARLRCSPMKGHSHVYWYRQLPEEGLKFMVYLQKENIIDESGMPKERFSAEFPKEGPSILRIQQVVRGDSAAYFCASSLTTGGFTEAFFGQGTRLTVV.

This clone occurred once. V gene TRBV29-1 combines with J gene TRBJ2-4, with 12 bases matching TRBD2. CDR1 and CDR2 (germline): SQVTM, ANQGSEA. The CDR3 loop spans 13 amino acids. V shed 6 bases and J 6 bases; nucleotides not matched to a gene: 3. The CDR3 is CSVATSGRNIQYF. CDR3 sequence (DNA): TGCAGCGTCGCGACTAGCGGGAGAAACATTCAGTACTTC. Looking up the rest from reference TRBV29-1 and TRBJ2-4 gives the full variable domain: SAVISQKPSRDICQRGTSLTIQCQVDSQVTMMFWYRQQPGQSLTLIATANQGSEATYESGFVIDKFPISRPNLTFSTLTVSNMSPEDSSIYLCSVATSGRNIQYFGAGTRLSVL.

In regard to this clone: The sample carries other DNA sequences with the same CDR3. This chain joins TRBV5-1 and TRBJ1-4, with 8 bases fitting TRBD1. Germline V gives CDR1 SGHRS, CDR2 YFSETQ. The V gene end was trimmed by 4 bases and the J gene end by 4 bases; junction bases not matched to a gene: 3. The CDR3 runs 14 residues. CDR3 sequence: CASSPDRVNEKLFF. DNA for the CDR3: TGCGCCAGCAGCCCGGACAGGGTTAATGAAAAACTGTTTTTT.

This clone was observed a few times. The V and J genes are TRBV30 and TRBJ2-7; tentative D call: TRBD2 (5 bases). The CDR3 contains 13 residues. V lost 3 bases, J lost 3 bases, and 12 bases lay in between. Germline-derived CDR1 and CDR2 are GTSNPN and SVGIG (reference sequence). The CDR3 sequence: CAWRGLAGYEQYF. CDR3 bases: TGTGCCTGGAGAGGCCTAGCTGGCTACGAGCAGTACTTC.

This clone was counted once. The chain is built from TRBV5-6 and TRBJ1-2; D call uncertain. This CDR3 comprises 16 residues. The germline V gene has CDR1 SGHDT and CDR2 YYEEEE. V was shortened by 7 bases and J by 8 bases, with 27 bases between the two germline ends. The CDR3 spells CASHATQRSPLGGYTF. The DNA for the CDR3 is TGTGCCAGCCACGCTACTCAGCGGTCCCCTTTGGGAGGCTACACCTTC.

The chain couples TRBV3-1 (or the pseudogene TRBV3-2) to TRBJ1-6; D remains unclear. This CDR3 has 14 residues. The V gene's germline CDR1 is LGHDT and CDR2 YNNKEL (reference sequence). V lost 4 bases and J 10 bases, leaving 14 bases between the germline ends. CDR3 region: CASSRTDSASPLHF. As DNA, the CDR3 is TGTGCCAGCAGCCGCACAGATTCAGCCTCACCCCTCCACTTT.